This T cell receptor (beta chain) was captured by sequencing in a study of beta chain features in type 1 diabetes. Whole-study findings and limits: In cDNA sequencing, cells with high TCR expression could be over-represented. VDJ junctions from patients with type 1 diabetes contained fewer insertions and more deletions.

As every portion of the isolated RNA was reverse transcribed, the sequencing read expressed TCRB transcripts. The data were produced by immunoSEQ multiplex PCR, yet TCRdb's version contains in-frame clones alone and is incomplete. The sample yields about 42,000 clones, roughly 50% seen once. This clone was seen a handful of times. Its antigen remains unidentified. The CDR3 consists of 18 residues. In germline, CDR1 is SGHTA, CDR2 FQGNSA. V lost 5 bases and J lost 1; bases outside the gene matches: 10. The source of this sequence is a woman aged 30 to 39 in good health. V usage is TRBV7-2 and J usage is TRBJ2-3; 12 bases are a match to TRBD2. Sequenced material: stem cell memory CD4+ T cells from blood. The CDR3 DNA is TGTGCCAGCAGCGCCGGGGGGCTAGCGGGAGGGGGCACAGATACGCAGTATTTT. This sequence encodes CASSAGGLAGGGTDTQYF.